Listed below are T cell receptor beta chains from one sample, sequenced in a study of blood T cell repertoires in COVID-19. Clones were sequenced by immunoSEQ multiplex PCR, and TCRdb holds only the in-frame ones, with some missing. The data show some 61,000 clones, around 86% seen once. Material: peripheral blood. The receptors originated from a man aged 25 to 45 with acute or convalescent COVID-19. Both conserved end residues are part of each CDR3. A D gene is named only where the DNA matches it firmly. For some rows the clone size is stated as once, few or many, or as a class when expanded; others skip it.

CDR3 protein: CASSSTSGVYNEQFF
CDR3 DNA: TGTGCCAGCAGCTCGACTAGCGGGGTCTACAATGAGCAGTTCTTC
J gene: TRBJ2-1
clone size: once
D gene: TRBD2
V gene: TRBV11-2

CDR3 protein: CASSPRLAGTYEQYF
CDR3 DNA: TGTGCCAGCAGCCCAAGACTAGCGGGAACGTACGAGCAGTACTTC
J gene: TRBJ2-7
clone size: NA
D gene: TRBD2
V gene: TRBV14

CDR3 protein: CASSPPGLAGAGEQFF
CDR3 DNA: TGTGCCAGTAGTCCGCCCGGACTAGCGGGAGCGGGTGAGCAGTTCTTC
J gene: TRBJ2-1
clone size: NA
D gene: TRBD2
V gene: TRBV19

CDR3 protein: CASSIRGDEGYEQYF
CDR3 DNA: TGTGCCAGTAGTATTCGGGGGGACGAAGGCTACGAGCAGTACTTC
J gene: TRBJ2-7
clone size: NA
D gene: TRBD2
V gene: TRBV19

CDR3 protein: CATSRPHSLLTYEQYF
CDR3 DNA: TGTGCCACCAGCAGACCCCATTCTCTTCTGACTTACGAGCAGTACTTC
J gene: TRBJ2-7
clone size: NA
D gene: NA
V gene: TRBV15

CDR3 protein: CASTRTGNNEKLFF
CDR3 DNA: TGCGCCAGCACTCGAACAGGGAACAATGAAAAACTGTTTTTT
J gene: TRBJ1-4
clone size: NA
D gene: NA
V gene: TRBV4-1

CDR3 protein: CASSPAGLAGNEQFF
CDR3 DNA: TGTGCCAGCAGCCCAGCAGGACTAGCGGGAAATGAGCAGTTCTTC
J gene: TRBJ2-1
clone size: NA
D gene: TRBD2
V gene: TRBV11-2

CDR3 protein: CASTQTGNTIYF
CDR3 DNA: TGTGCCAGCACCCAAACTGGAAACACCATATATTTT
J gene: TRBJ1-3
clone size: NA
D gene: NA
V gene: TRBV7-9

CDR3 protein: CASSSQGNTIYF
CDR3 DNA: TGTGCCAGCAGTTCCCAGGGAAACACCATATATTTT
J gene: TRBJ1-3
clone size: NA
D gene: NA
V gene: TRBV2

CDR3 protein: CSATDRDAFF
CDR3 DNA: TGCAGTGCCACGGACAGGGATGCTTTCTTT
J gene: TRBJ1-1
clone size: NA
D gene: TRBD1
V gene: TRBV20-1

CDR3 protein: CASSRQSNTEAFF
CDR3 DNA: TGTGCCAGCAGCCGACAGAGCAACACTGAAGCTTTCTTT
J gene: TRBJ1-1
clone size: NA
D gene: NA
V gene: TRBV7-2

CDR3 protein: CASSLVSGRYQDTQYF
CDR3 DNA: TGTGCCAGCAGCTTAGTTAGCGGGAGATACCAAGATACGCAGTATTTT
J gene: TRBJ2-3
clone size: NA
D gene: TRBD2
V gene: TRBV11-2

CDR3 protein: CASSGGRVSSDEQFF
CDR3 DNA: TGTGCCAGCAGCGGCGGGCGGGTATCTAGCGATGAGCAGTTCTTC
J gene: TRBJ2-1
clone size: NA
D gene: NA
V gene: TRBV2